These T cell receptor beta chains were read from a single sample in a study of PD-1 blockade in classical Hodgkin lymphoma. Clones were sequenced by immunoSEQ multiplex PCR, and TCRdb holds only the in-frame ones, with some missing. This sample has 14,000 to 15,000 clones, with about nine tenths found just once. Input material: CD8+ T cells from blood. The receptors shown here come from a human donor with classical Hodgkin lymphoma. Both conserved end residues are part of each CDR3. D genes are given only for firm matches. Part of the rows lack a size; the others show once, few, many or a class for expanded clones.

v_gene	abundance	d_gene	j_gene	CDR3aa	CDR3nt
TRBV5-4	.	.	TRBJ1-1	CASSLTGAGTEAFF	TGTGCCAGCAGCTTAACGGGGGCGGGCACTGAAGCTTTCTTT
TRBV6-1	.	.	TRBJ1-5	CASSENVPGHPSNQPQHF	TGTGCCAGCAGTGAAAATGTCCCCGGCCATCCGAGCAATCAGCCCCAGCATTTT
TRBV6-1	.	.	TRBJ2-7	CASSEAPYEQYF	TGTGCCAGCAGTGAAGCTCCCTACGAGCAGTACTTC
TRBV7-9	.	.	TRBJ2-3	CASSFGGDTQYF	TGTGCCAGCAGCTTCGGAGGGGATACGCAGTATTTT
TRBV2	.	.	TRBJ1-5	CASSGQYSNQPQHF	TGTGCCAGCAGTGGACAGTATAGCAATCAGCCCCAGCATTTT
TRBV5-1	.	TRBD2	TRBJ2-3	CASSGGLAGDTQYF	TGCGCCAGCAGCGGAGGACTAGCGGGAGATACGCAGTATTTT
TRBV7-9	.	.	TRBJ1-1	CASPPSPDRSTEAFF	TGTGCCAGCCCACCTTCACCAGACAGGAGCACTGAAGCTTTCTTT
TRBV28	.	TRBD2	TRBJ2-7	CASSPQREASYEQYF	TGTGCCAGCAGTCCTCAGCGGGAGGCGTCCTACGAGCAGTACTTC
TRBV4-1	.	.	TRBJ2-1	CASSQERTGYNEQFF	TGCGCCAGCAGCCAAGAAAGGACTGGCTACAATGAGCAGTTCTTC
TRBV7-9	.	.	TRBJ2-2	CASSLLVQEYTGELFF	TGTGCCAGCAGCTTATTGGTACAGGAATACACCGGGGAGCTGTTTTTT
TRBV7-9	.	TRBD1	TRBJ1-4	CASSLSDRGHEKLFF	TGTGCCAGCAGCTTATCGGACAGGGGTCATGAAAAACTGTTTTTT
TRBV5-6	.	.	TRBJ2-4	CASSFGGHGKNIQYF	TGTGCCAGCAGCTTCGGAGGGCATGGCAAAAACATTCAGTACTTC
TRBV2	few	.	TRBJ1-1	CASEINTEAFF	TGTGCCAGCGAGATTAACACTGAAGCTTTCTTT
TRBV7-9	.	.	TRBJ1-1	CASSLVIGRATEAFF	TGTGCCAGCAGCTTAGTAATAGGGAGGGCCACTGAAGCTTTCTTT
TRBV13	.	.	TRBJ2-1	CASSLASPYNEQFF	TGTGCCAGCAGCTTAGCCTCCCCCTACAATGAGCAGTTCTTC
TRBV9	.	.	TRBJ2-7	CASSVGVSTYEQYF	TGTGCCAGCAGCGTAGGGGTCTCGACCTACGAGCAGTACTTC
TRBV27	.	.	TRBJ2-2	CASTPGAEVTGELFF	TGTGCCAGCACCCCAGGGGCGGAAGTCACCGGGGAGCTGTTTTTT
TRBV27	.	TRBD2	TRBJ2-1	CASSSSLGLAGPYNEQFF	TGTGCCAGCAGTTCCTCCCTGGGACTAGCGGGACCCTACAATGAGCAGTTCTTC